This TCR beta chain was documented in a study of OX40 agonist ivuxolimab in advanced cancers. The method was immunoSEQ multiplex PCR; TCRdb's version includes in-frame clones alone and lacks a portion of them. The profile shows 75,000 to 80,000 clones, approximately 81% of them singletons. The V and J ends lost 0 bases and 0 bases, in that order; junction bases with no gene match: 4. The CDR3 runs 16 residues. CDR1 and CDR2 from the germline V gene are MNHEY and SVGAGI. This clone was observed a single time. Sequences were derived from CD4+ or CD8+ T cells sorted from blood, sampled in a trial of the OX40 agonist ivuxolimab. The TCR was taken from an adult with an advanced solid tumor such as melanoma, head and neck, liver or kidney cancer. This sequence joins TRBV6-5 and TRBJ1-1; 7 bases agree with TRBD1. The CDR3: CASSYSTGEVNTEAFF. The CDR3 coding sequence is TGTGCCAGCAGTTACTCAACAGGGGAGGTGAACACTGAAGCTTTCTTT.